What follows are 14 T cell receptor beta chains derived from one specimen sequenced in a study of cytomegalovirus exposure and HLA in healthy donors. A multiplex PCR was run with 60 Vbeta primers and 13 Jbeta primers. TCRdb's table, derived via immunoSEQ multiplex PCR, lists solely in-frame clones and lacks some. The table shows 150,000 to 200,000 clones, with approximately 80% occurring only once. The specimen sequenced was PBMCs. Source of these receptors: a woman in her 30s in good health and CMV-seronegative.

DNA of the CDR3: TGTGCCAGCAGCCGTAATATGAACACTGAAGCTTTCTTT. Translating it yields CASSRNMNTEAFF. The genes are TRBV7-9 and TRBJ1-1, with D unresolved. Germline assignment: CDR1 SEHNR and CDR2 FQNEAQ (reference sequence). The CDR3 is 13 amino acids. V lost 5 bases, J lost 0 bases, and 7 bases lay in between.

This chain joins TRBV27 and TRBJ2-3, with a weak D call TRBD2 (6 bases). The CDR3 sequence is 14 residues long. Trimming left V 7 bases short and J 4 bases short, with 15 bases between. Per the germline V gene, CDR1 is MNHEY and CDR2 is SMNVEV (reference sequence). The CDR3 bases are TGTGCCAGCAAACTAGCCGTTCGTGCAGATACGCAGTATTTT. It codes for CASKLAVRADTQYF.

The chain is built from TRBV5-8 and TRBJ2-5, with 9 nucleotides matching TRBD2. Germline-derived CDR1 and CDR2 are SGHTS and YDEGEE. The CDR3 totals 15 residues. Losses at the gene ends were 4 bases for V and 2 bases for J; bases not matched to a gene: 6. In DNA form, the CDR3 reads TGTGCCAGCAGCCCAAGCGGGGGGCATCAAGAGACCCAGTACTTC. This sequence encodes CASSPSGGHQETQYF.

This chain uses TRBV7-6 with TRBJ2-1, with TRBD2 as a possible D gene (6 bases). The germline gives CDR1 SGHVS, CDR2 FNYEAQ. The CDR3 length is 14 residues. With 10 bases removed from V and 6 bases from J, the gap between germline ends came to 19 bases. The chain's CDR3 is CAIRDFVHTNEQFF. CDR3 coding DNA: TGTGCCATCCGGGACTTTGTACACACCAATGAGCAGTTCTTC.

The chain is built from TRBV7-6 and TRBJ1-3; D gene ambiguous. Germline CDR1 SGHVS, CDR2 FNYEAQ. Trimming removed 3 bases at V and 2 bases at J, with 8 bases between. This CDR3 has 14 amino acids. The CDR3 protein is CASSLEAAGNTIYF. The CDR3 nucleotides are TGTGCCAGCAGCTTGGAGGCGGCTGGAAACACCATATATTTT. Based on the CDR3 plus reference TRBV7-6 and TRBJ1-3, the full variable domain is GAGVSQSPRYKVTKRGQDVALRCDPISGHVSLYWYRQALGQGPEFLTYFNYEAQQDKSGLPNDRFSAERPEGSISTLTIQRTEQRDSAMYRCASSLEAAGNTIYFGEGSWLTVV.

This chain joins TRBV7-9 and TRBJ2-1, with 8 bases identical to TRBD2. The V and J ends lost 5 bases and 4 bases, in that order; junction bases with no gene match: 13. This CDR3 spans 17 amino acids. Germline V lookup: CDR1 SEHNR, CDR2 FQNEAQ (reference sequence). CDR3 residues: CASSHQRETRVYNEQFF. In nucleotides, the CDR3 is TGTGCCAGCAGCCACCAGCGGGAGACTAGGGTTTACAATGAGCAGTTCTTC.

DNA of the CDR3: TGTGCCAGCAGCTTGGAGAAGGCGTCGGGGACCCAGTACTTC. Amino acid sequence: CASSLEKASGTQYF. V is TRBV5-4 and J is TRBJ2-5, with no clear D. Trimming pared 0 bases from V and 7 bases from J, leaving 13 bases between. Germline V CDR1 and CDR2: SGHNT, YYREEE (reference sequence). The CDR3 loop spans 14 amino acids.

This rearrangement joins TRBV29-1 to TRBJ2-2; TRBD2 agrees at 9 bases. With V trimmed by 1 base and J by 5 bases, 8 bases remained unmatched. CDR3 size: 16 residues. Germline CDR1 reads SQVTM; CDR2 reads ANQGSEA. The DNA for the CDR3 is TGCAGCGTTGAAGTTAACGGGCGGGAGGGGACCGGGGAGCTGTTTTTT. This translates into CSVEVNGREGTGELFF.

This clone was detected once. The gene calls are TRBV2 and TRBJ1-2; D is uncertain. Trimming took 6 bases from V and 13 from J, leaving 15 bases between them. Germline V CDR1 and CDR2: SNHLY, FYNNEI. This CDR3 has 11 amino acids. As DNA, the CDR3 is TGTGCCAGCAGCCCGGAGGCCCGGGGCACCTTC. Protein product: CASSPEARGTF.

The chain couples TRBV19 to TRBJ1-2; tentative D call: TRBD1 (5 bases). V lost 3 bases and J lost 1, with 12 bases in between. The CDR3 is 15 amino acids. Germline V gives CDR1 LNHDA, CDR2 SQIVND (reference sequence). The CDR3 DNA sequence: TGTGCCAGTAGTATTCGGCAGGGCCTTAACTATGGCTACACCTTC. This sequence encodes CASSIRQGLNYGYTF.

The V and J genes are TRBV5-1 and TRBJ2-1; 7 positions match TRBD1. With V trimmed by 3 bases and J by 4 bases, 10 bases remained unmatched. This CDR3 has 16 residues. Germline V lookup: CDR1 SGHRS, CDR2 YFSETQ. DNA of the CDR3: TGCGCCAGCAGCTGGGGCGTGGCAGGGGGATACAATGAGCAGTTCTTC. This sequence encodes CASSWGVAGGYNEQFF.

The V and J genes are TRBV5-6 and TRBJ2-1; TRBD1 is a possible D gene (5 bases). This CDR3 region has 13 residues. V was cut by 1 base and J by 7 bases, with 9 bases left in between. CDR1 SGHDT and CDR2 YYEEEE come from the germline V gene. Written as DNA, the CDR3 is TGTGCCAGCAGCTTGTGGTCAGGGAATGAGCAGTTCTTC. Protein product: CASSLWSGNEQFF.

The chain recombines TRBV6-6 with TRBJ2-1; 10 bases agree with TRBD1. The CDR3 contains 14 residues. Germline CDR1 is MNHNY and CDR2 is SVGAGI (reference sequence). V lost 6 bases, J lost 5 bases, and 4 bases stayed unmatched. The chain's CDR3 is CASREGQGNNEQFF. CDR3 coding DNA: TGTGCCAGCAGAGAGGGACAGGGGAACAATGAGCAGTTCTTC.

This sequence joins TRBV27 and TRBJ1-1, with 7 bases that match TRBD1. Trimming cost V 3 bases and J 1 base; bases outside gene matches: 8. Germline V CDR1 and CDR2: MNHEY, SMNVEV (reference sequence). The CDR3 covers 16 residues. The CDR3 region is CASSFRGEIGNTEAFF. The DNA of the CDR3 is TGTGCCAGCAGTTTCAGGGGGGAGATAGGGAACACTGAAGCTTTCTTT.